This T cell receptor (beta chain) was recovered during a study of blood T cell repertoires in COVID-19. The protocol was immunoSEQ multiplex PCR, while the TCRdb copy is restricted to in-frame clones and leaves out a portion. Among roughly 200,000 clones listed, more than 70% were seen once. The CDR3 spans 14 residues. The germline V gene encodes CDR1 SNHLY and CDR2 FYNNEI. V was clipped by 4 bases and J by 6 bases; unmatched bases: 5. Sequenced sample: peripheral blood. This TCR was sampled from a person between 65 and 80 years old with COVID-19, enrolled during active disease. The V gene is TRBV2, the J gene TRBJ2-3; 9 nucleotides agree with TRBD1. CDR3: CASSVDRGSDTQYF. The CDR3 DNA sequence: TGTGCCAGCAGTGTGGACAGGGGATCGGATACGCAGTATTTT. Variable domain in full (rest from reference TRBV2 and TRBJ2-3): EPEVTQTPSHQVTQMGQEVILRCVPISNHLYFYWYRQILGQKVEFLVSFYNNEISEKSEIFDDQFSVERPDGSNFTLKIRSTKLEDSAMYFCASSVDRGSDTQYFGPGTRLTVL.